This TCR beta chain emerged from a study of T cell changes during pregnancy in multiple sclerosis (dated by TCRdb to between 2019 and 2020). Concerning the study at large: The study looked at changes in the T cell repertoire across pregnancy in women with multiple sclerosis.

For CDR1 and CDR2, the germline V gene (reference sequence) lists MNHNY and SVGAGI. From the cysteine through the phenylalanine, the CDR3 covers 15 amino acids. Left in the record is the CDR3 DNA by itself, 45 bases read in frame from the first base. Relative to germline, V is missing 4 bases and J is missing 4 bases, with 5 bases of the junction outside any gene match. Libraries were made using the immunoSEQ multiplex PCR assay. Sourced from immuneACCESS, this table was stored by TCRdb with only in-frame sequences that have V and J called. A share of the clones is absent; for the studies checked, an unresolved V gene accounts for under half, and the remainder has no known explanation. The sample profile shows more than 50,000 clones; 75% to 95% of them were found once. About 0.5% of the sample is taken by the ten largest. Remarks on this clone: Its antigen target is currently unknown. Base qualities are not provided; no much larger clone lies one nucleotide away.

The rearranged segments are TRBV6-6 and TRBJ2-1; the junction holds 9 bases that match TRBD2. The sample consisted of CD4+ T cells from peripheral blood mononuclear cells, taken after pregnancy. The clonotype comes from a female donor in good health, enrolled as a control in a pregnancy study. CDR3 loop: CASSSGLATYNEQFF. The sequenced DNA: TGTGCCAGCAGTTCCGGACTAGCGACATACAATGAGCAGTTCTTC.